The T cell receptor (beta chain) described here comes from a study of T cell responses to AZD1222 COVID-19 vaccine. Germline lookup yields CDR1 ENHRY and CDR2 SYGVKD. The CDR3 extends over 13 amino acids. Trimming pared 0 bases from V and 5 bases from J, leaving 7 bases between. The table came from immunoSEQ multiplex PCR; TCRdb's copy has only in-frame clones and leaves some out. The sample lists under 200,000 clones, 85% to 95% occurring once. This specimen consisted of peripheral blood, obtained on day 0 of AZD1222 vaccination. The receptor was isolated from an adult in good health. The chain joins TRBV10-3 to TRBJ1-1; a weak D match, TRBD1 (5 bases). CDR3 in amino acids: CAISESGGTEAFF. CDR3 bases: TGTGCCATCAGTGAGTCCGGGGGGACTGAAGCTTTCTTT.